What follows describes a single T cell receptor beta chain. These data belong to a study of shared clonotypes between healthy human individuals. Sequencing was performed with immunoSEQ multiplex PCR; in TCRdb, only in-frame clones are kept and a portion is missing. The sample shows approximately 640,000 clones, roughly 87% of them seen only once. The CDR3 is 16 amino acids. The germline V gene has CDR1 MDHEN and CDR2 SYDVKM. The ends lost 4 bases at V and 7 bases at J; junction bases unmatched: 8. This chain joins TRBV28 and TRBJ2-1; 12 nucleotides match TRBD2. This clonotype was sampled from a man between 18 and 35 years old in good health. Some clones in this sample may be carry-over from other donors' samples. Sample: memory CD8+ T cells from PBMCs. Subset denoted: CD45RO+ cells pooled with CCR7-negative TemRA cells. The DNA for the CDR3 is TGTGCCAGCAGTTCAATTGGACTAGCGGGACGAAATGAGCAGTTCTTC. Translated, it gives CASSSIGLAGRNEQFF.